The next 24 T cell receptor beta chains were all read from a single sample in a study of blood T cell repertoires in COVID-19. Produced via immunoSEQ multiplex PCR; TCRdb's table is partial and in-frame only. This sample has about 240,000 clones, with around 90% found just once. The specimen sequenced was peripheral blood. These receptors came from a man aged 55 to 70 who had recovered from COVID-19.

This clone has just one count. This chain uses TRBV18 with TRBJ2-7, with TRBD2 matching over 7 bases. Germline lookup yields CDR1 KGHSH and CDR2 LQKENI. The CDR3 extends over 17 amino acids. After removal of 2 bases from V and 0 bases from J, the junction contained 10 bases not matched to a gene. Written as DNA, the CDR3 is TGTGCCAGCTCACCAGGGTCCGGGACTAAGAGCTCCTACGAGCAGTACTTC. Translation gives CASSPGSGTKSSYEQYF.

CDR3 nucleotides: TGTGCCAGTAGTATGAATTCGGGGATACTCAATCAGCCCCAGCATTTT. Translating gives CASSMNSGILNQPQHF. The chain couples TRBV19 to TRBJ1-5, with D unresolved. Germline V CDR1 and CDR2: LNHDA, SQIVND (reference sequence). V lost 3 bases and J 3 bases, leaving 15 bases between the germline ends. CDR3 length: 16 amino acids.

The chain has TRBV28 and TRBJ1-2; 8 nucleotides align to TRBD1. The germline V gene encodes CDR1 MDHEN and CDR2 SYDVKM. CDR3 length: 15 residues. J was trimmed by 9 bases and V by 6 bases; bases with no gene match: 15. The chain's CDR3 is CASSRGQGLFRSYTF. CDR3 DNA: TGTGCCAGCAGCAGAGGACAGGGCCTCTTTAGGAGCTACACCTTC.

The V gene is TRBV6-5, the J gene TRBJ2-1; 13 nucleotides line up with TRBD2. The trim removed 6 bases at V and 8 bases at J, leaving 7 bases unmatched. CDR1 is MNHEY, CDR2 SVGAGI, per germline. This CDR3 has 15 residues. CDR3 sequence: CASSTGLAGVDEQFF. The CDR3 DNA is TGTGCCAGCAGCACTGGACTAGCGGGGGTTGATGAGCAGTTCTTC.

As DNA, the CDR3 is TGCGCCAGCAGCTTGGGACAGCCCAACTATGGCTACACCTTC. It encodes CASSLGQPNYGYTF. The chain has TRBV5-1 and TRBJ1-2; possible D gene TRBD1, 5 bases. Germline loops: CDR1 SGHRS, CDR2 YFSETQ. Deletions cut 0 bases from V and 2 bases from J, with 8 bases between. The CDR3 is 14 amino acids.

V usage is TRBV2 and J usage is TRBJ1-5; TRBD1 aligns across 10 bases. Unmatched junction bases numbered 3, after V lost 4 bases and J lost 6 bases. Germline CDR1 SNHLY, CDR2 FYNNEI. This CDR3 has 14 residues. The CDR3 nucleotides are TGTGCCAGCAGTGGACAGGGGGCTAGTCAGCCCCAGCATTTT. Translating it yields CASSGQGASQPQHF.

The gene calls are TRBV30 and TRBJ2-5; perhaps TRBD1 as D (5 bases). The CDR3 loop spans 11 amino acids. Germline CDR1 GTSNPN, CDR2 SVGIG (reference sequence). V was pared by 5 bases and J by 5 bases, with 9 bases between. The CDR3 DNA follows: TGTGCCTGGCTCAGGGCTGAGACCCAGTACTTC. Translated: CAWLRAETQYF.

The rearrangement joins TRBV5-1 to TRBJ2-1; TRBD2 might be the D (6 bases). V was trimmed by 4 bases and J by 2 bases, leaving 16 bases between them. Germline CDR1 and CDR2: SGHRS and YFSETQ. This CDR3 spans 16 amino acids. The CDR3 sequence is CASSPEGWGTYNEQFF. CDR3 nucleotide sequence: TGCGCCAGCAGCCCGGAGGGGTGGGGGACCTACAATGAGCAGTTCTTC.

V usage is TRBV5-1 and J usage is TRBJ2-3; 11 bases are shared with TRBD1. The CDR3 sequence is 17 residues long. V lost 4 bases, J lost 0 bases, and 7 bases stayed unmatched. Germline CDR1 is SGHRS and CDR2 is YFSETQ. CDR3 coding DNA: TGCGCCAGCAGCCTAGGGACAGGGGGTTTGAGCACAGATACGCAGTATTTT. Translated, it gives CASSLGTGGLSTDTQYF.

V is TRBV30 and J is TRBJ1-5; possible D gene TRBD1, 6 bases. The CDR3 covers 13 residues. Trimming cost V 7 bases and J 5 bases, with 15 bases left between them. The germline gives CDR1 GTSNPN, CDR2 SVGIG (reference sequence). CDR3 loop: CASGEQGDQPQHF. The CDR3 DNA sequence: TGTGCCTCAGGGGAGCAGGGCGATCAGCCCCAGCATTTT.

The CDR3 loop reads CASSVGQEDGYTF. DNA of the CDR3: TGTGCCAGCTCAGTGGGACAGGAGGACGGCTACACCTTC. The chain uses TRBV18 and TRBJ1-2; 8 positions match TRBD1. This CDR3 region has 13 residues. CDR1 is KGHSH, CDR2 LQKENI, per germline. The V gene end was trimmed by 5 bases and the J gene end by 8 bases; junction bases not matched to a gene: 7. The full variable domain, rest sourced from reference TRBV18 and TRBJ1-2, is NAGVMQNPRHLVRRRGQEARLRCSPMKGHSHVYWYRQLPEEGLKFMVYLQKENIIDESGMPKERFSAEFPKEGPSILRIQQVVRGDSAAYFCASSVGQEDGYTFGSGTRLTVV.

The genes are TRBV29-1 and TRBJ2-1; D is possibly TRBD1 (5 bases). The germline V gene has CDR1 SQVTM and CDR2 ANQGSEA. V was shortened by 6 bases and J by 0 bases, with 18 bases between the two germline ends. CDR3 length equals 16 residues. The CDR3 protein is CSVEIQAMHSYNEQFF. CDR3 DNA sequence: TGCAGCGTCGAAATACAGGCCATGCACTCCTACAATGAGCAGTTCTTC.

The chain recombines TRBV6-5 with TRBJ2-7; TRBD1 matches at 8 bases. This CDR3 region has 15 residues. Losses at the gene ends were 4 bases for V and 5 bases for J; bases not matched to a gene: 10. From germline, CDR1 is MNHEY and CDR2 SVGAGI. Written as DNA, the CDR3 is TGTGCCAGCAGTTTAGGACAGGGAAGGAAAAACGAGCAGTACTTC. This encodes CASSLGQGRKNEQYF.

This chain links TRBV4-1 with TRBJ2-7, with D perhaps TRBD2 (6 bases). V lost 1 base, J lost 3 bases, and 10 bases lay in between. The CDR3 consists of 14 residues. The germline gives CDR1 MGHRA, CDR2 YSYEKL. The CDR3 spells CASSQALGGYEQYF. CDR3 coding DNA: TGCGCCAGCAGCCAAGCCTTGGGGGGCTACGAGCAGTACTTC.

The rearrangement joins TRBV18 to TRBJ1-6; 9 nucleotides match TRBD1. V dropped 3 bases and J dropped 6; count of bases not matched to a gene: 9. The CDR3 length is 17 residues. Germline CDR1 is KGHSH and CDR2 is LQKENI. CDR3: CASSPMDGTGSNSPLHF. CDR3 coding DNA: TGTGCCAGCTCACCGATGGACGGGACAGGGAGTAATTCACCCCTCCACTTT.

This chain links TRBV4-2 with TRBJ2-1; the match to TRBD2 covers 7 bases. The junction had 14 bases not matched to a gene; V was cut back by 1 base and J by 2 bases. The V gene's germline CDR1 is LGHNA and CDR2 YNFKEQ. The CDR3 extends over 19 amino acids. The CDR3 protein is CASSQVLPEGGVPYNEQFF. The CDR3, as DNA: TGTGCCAGCAGCCAAGTCCTCCCCGAGGGAGGGGTCCCCTACAATGAGCAGTTCTTC.

The rearrangement links TRBV18 to TRBJ1-6, with 11 bases identical to TRBD1. The J segment lost 14 bases and the V segment lost 1 base, leaving 10 bases of the junction unmatched. Germline values: CDR1 KGHSH, CDR2 LQKENI. The CDR3 contains 16 residues. The CDR3 nucleotides read TGTGCCAGCTCACCACTGGGGACAGGGGGAGCTTTAGCCCTCCACTTT. Translated: CASSPLGTGGALALHF.

The chain carries TRBV3-1 (or the pseudogene TRBV3-2) and TRBJ2-4; the D is unclear. The CDR3 extends over 13 amino acids. The germline gives CDR1 LGHDT, CDR2 YNNKEL (reference sequence). Trimming pared 1 base from V and 4 bases from J, leaving 5 bases between. The DNA of the CDR3 is TGTGCCAGCAGCCAAGCTCAGAAAAACATTCAGTACTTC. This codes for CASSQAQKNIQYF.

V gene TRBV3-1 (or the pseudogene TRBV3-2) combines with J gene TRBJ2-1, with D perhaps matching TRBD2 (5 bases). The V end lost 4 bases, the J end lost 10 bases, and 20 bases lay between the germline ends. CDR3 length equals 15 residues. In germline, CDR1 is LGHDT, CDR2 YNNKEL (reference sequence). The CDR3 DNA is TGTGCCAGCAGCCCCCGTTCCAGCTCGGAGGCCGAGCAGTTCTTC. The encoded protein is CASSPRSSSEAEQFF.

The CDR3 DNA reads TGTGCCAGCAGTGAAAACAGGGTAGCTGAAGCTTTCTTT. It translates to CASSENRVAEAFF. This chain uses TRBV28 with TRBJ1-1; D may be TRBD1 (6 bases). Germline-derived CDR1 and CDR2 are MDHEN and SYDVKM. V was cut by 5 bases and J by 6 bases, with 13 bases left in between. The CDR3 has 13 residues.

The CDR3 sequence: CASSVAVGATAQYF. The CDR3 DNA is TGTGCCAGCAGCGTAGCGGTAGGGGCCACGGCGCAGTATTTT. This chain links TRBV9 with TRBJ2-3; D might be TRBD1 (5 bases). This CDR3 region has 14 residues. Trimming removed 0 bases from V and 10 bases from J, with 15 bases in between. The V gene's germline CDR1 is SGDLS and CDR2 YYNGEE.

This chain joins TRBV18 and TRBJ2-3, with 9 bases identical to TRBD2. This CDR3 is 17 amino acids long. The junction had 8 bases not matched to a gene; V was cut back by 0 bases and J by 4 bases. From germline, CDR1 is KGHSH and CDR2 LQKENI. As DNA, the CDR3 is TGTGCCAGCTCACCACCGGCTTTTGCGGGGGGGCCAGATACGCAGTATTTT. Protein sequence: CASSPPAFAGGPDTQYF.

The chain carries TRBV2 and TRBJ1-6; D is unclear. The ends were cut back, 4 bases at V and 7 bases at J, with 5 bases in the middle. Germline-derived CDR1 and CDR2 are SNHLY and FYNNEI. The CDR3 runs 12 residues. The CDR3 nucleotides read TGTGCCAGCAGTGTGCGGAATTCACCCCTCCACTTT. This codes for CASSVRNSPLHF.

This clone occurred once. V is TRBV11-2 and J is TRBJ2-2, with D possibly TRBD2 on 5 matching bases. The germline gives CDR1 SGHAT, CDR2 FQNNGV. The CDR3 loop spans 17 amino acids. Deletions cut 0 bases from V and 2 bases from J, with 13 bases between. CDR3 sequence (DNA): TGTGCCAGCAGCTTAGATACTACGGACTCAAACACCGGGGAGCTGTTTTTT. The encoded protein is CASSLDTTDSNTGELFF.